The 16 T cell receptor beta chains presented below share a single source sample, sequenced in a study of cytomegalovirus exposure and HLA in healthy donors. TCRdb's table, derived via immunoSEQ multiplex PCR, lists solely in-frame clones and lacks some. The sample consists of 150,000 to 200,000 clones, about 82% of them appearing once. Sequencing used PBMCs. The source is a woman aged 18-29 years in good health and CMV-seronegative.

The V and J genes are TRBV10-2 and TRBJ1-2; no clear D gene. CDR3 length: 13 residues. Trimming removed 7 bases from V and 8 bases from J, with 17 bases in between. Germline values: CDR1 WSHSY, CDR2 SAAADI. As DNA, the CDR3 is TGCGCCAGCACTTCTCCCGGGGTTCGGGGCTACACCTTC. Translated: CASTSPGVRGYTF.

This rearrangement joins TRBV7-9 to TRBJ2-7; 10 bases are shared with TRBD2. V lost 3 bases to trimming and J lost 5 bases; unmatched junction nucleotides: 4. The CDR3 contains 14 residues. Germline V gene sequence: CDR1 SEHNR, CDR2 FQNEAQ (reference sequence). CDR3 in DNA: TGTGCCAGCAGCTTTAGCGGGAGGATCGACGAGCAGTACTTC. This encodes CASSFSGRIDEQYF.

This clone was counted a single time. In DNA, the CDR3 is TGTGCCAGCAGTTTATCCCGGAGTTCACCCCTCCACTTT. Translated: CASSLSRSSPLHF. The chain combines TRBV28 with TRBJ1-6; no definite D call. There are 13 residues in the CDR3. Germline V gene lookup returns CDR1 MDHEN and CDR2 SYDVKM. Trimming pared 1 base from V and 9 bases from J, leaving 7 bases between.

This clone was seen only once. CDR3 in DNA: TGTGCCAGCAGCTGGACAGGGAGGAGCTCCTATAATTCACCCCTCCACTTT. It specifies CASSWTGRSSYNSPLHF. This chain uses TRBV5-4 with TRBJ1-6, with TRBD1 matching over 8 bases. This CDR3 contains 17 residues. CDR1 is SGHNT, CDR2 YYREEE, per germline (reference sequence). The junction had 5 bases not matched to a gene; V was cut back by 3 bases and J by 0 bases.

The J gene is TRBJ2-7, the V gene TRBV5-1; TRBD2 matches at 8 bases. V lost 2 bases to trimming and J lost 5 bases; unmatched junction nucleotides: 12. This CDR3 is built from 16 residues. Germline V gene data show CDR1 as SGHRS and CDR2 as YFSETQ. The CDR3 DNA reads as TGCGCCAGCAGCTTACGGACTAAGCGGGAGCTCAACGAGCAGTACTTC. Protein product: CASSLRTKRELNEQYF.

The chain joins TRBV29-1 to TRBJ1-1; 7 bases line up with TRBD1. Per the germline V gene, CDR1 is SQVTM and CDR2 is ANQGSEA. J gave up 5 bases and V 4 bases, and 10 bases lay outside the gene matches. The CDR3 is 14 residues long. The CDR3 reads CSVAATGASTEAFF. The CDR3 DNA reads as TGCAGCGTTGCCGCAACAGGGGCGAGTACTGAAGCTTTCTTT.

The chain links TRBV9 to TRBJ2-7, with 7 bases that match TRBD1. Germline CDR1 reads SGDLS; CDR2 reads YYNGEE. This CDR3 has 15 amino acids. V was pared by 1 base and J by 3 bases, with 7 bases of the junction left unmatched. Written as DNA, the CDR3 is TGTGCCAGCAGCGTATCGGGGACAGTGCTCTACGAGCAGTACTTC. Protein product: CASSVSGTVLYEQYF.

The CDR3 loop is CASTLRRGLDTEAFF. CDR3 nucleotide sequence: TGTGCCAGCACCCTCAGGAGGGGGCTAGACACTGAAGCTTTCTTT. V and J are TRBV6-5 and TRBJ1-1; the match to TRBD1 covers 7 bases. The ends lost 7 bases at V and 3 bases at J; junction bases unmatched: 11. The germline V gene has CDR1 MNHEY and CDR2 SVGAGI. This CDR3 spans 15 amino acids.

The chain couples TRBV13 to TRBJ1-6; a weak D match, TRBD1 (5 bases). Between the trimmed V and J ends, which lost 3 bases and 10 bases, there was a span of 19 bases. Germline assignment: CDR1 PRHDT and CDR2 FYEKMQ (reference sequence). The CDR3 extends over 16 amino acids. Here the CDR3 DNA reads TGTGCCAGCAGCTTGGGGGGGAGGCCGCAAGGGTCACCCCTCCACTTT. Translated, it gives CASSLGGRPQGSPLHF. The whole variable domain, filled in from reference TRBV13 and TRBJ1-6, reads AAGVIQSPRHLIKEKRETATLKCYPIPRHDTVYWYQQGPGQDPQFLISFYEKMQSDKGSIPDRFSAQQFSDYHSELNMSSLELGDSALYFCASSLGGRPQGSPLHFGNGTRLTVT.

The rearrangement links TRBV10-2 to TRBJ2-7, with D perhaps TRBD2 (6 bases). Trimming stripped 5 bases from V and 0 bases from J, with 8 bases between. Germline V CDR1 and CDR2: WSHSY, SAAADI. There are 13 residues in the CDR3. The DNA for the CDR3 is TGCGCCAGCAGTCAGACTAGCTCCTACGAGCAGTACTTC. Its protein is CASSQTSSYEQYF.

The rearrangement links TRBV11-2 to TRBJ2-1, with D maybe TRBD2 (5 bases). The germline CDR1 and CDR2 sequences are SGHAT and FQNNGV. V lost 2 bases to trimming and J lost 1 base, with 9 bases between them. The CDR3 is 15 amino acids. The CDR3 DNA sequence: TGTGCCAGCAGCTTACAGCGGTTGTCCTACAATGAGCAGTTCTTC. Translating gives CASSLQRLSYNEQFF.

J is TRBJ2-5 and V is TRBV5-1; TRBD2 agrees at 12 bases. Trimming at V came to 4 bases and at J to 4 bases, leaving 8 bases not matched to a gene. The CDR3 is 16 residues long. CDR1 is SGHRS and CDR2 is YFSETQ in the germline V gene. In DNA, the CDR3 is TGCGCCAGCAGCAGCTCGGGACTAGCGGGTGGAGAGACCCAGTACTTC. Translated, it gives CASSSSGLAGGETQYF.

The V gene is TRBV4-2, the J gene TRBJ1-1; a possible D gene is TRBD1 (5 bases). The germline CDR1 and CDR2 sequences are LGHNA and YNFKEQ. The V end was cut by 1 base, the J end by 1 base, with 7 bases between. CDR3 length: 14 residues. The CDR3 DNA follows: TGTGCCAGCAGCCAAGGTAGGGGGAACACTGAAGCTTTCTTT. Its protein product is CASSQGRGNTEAFF.

This chain uses TRBV9 with TRBJ2-3; 7 bases fit TRBD2. With V trimmed by 7 bases and J by 2 bases, 4 bases remained unmatched. The CDR3 length is 13 residues. Germline CDR1 reads SGDLS; CDR2 reads YYNGEE. CDR3 nucleotide sequence: TGTGCCAGCTCAGCGGGGACCACAGATACGCAGTATTTT. Encoded protein: CASSAGTTDTQYF.

This clone has only one observation. The rearrangement links TRBV5-4 to TRBJ1-1; tentatively, D is TRBD1 (5 bases). Germline V gene data show CDR1 as SGHNT and CDR2 as YYREEE (reference sequence). Trimming left V 4 bases short and J 5 bases short, with 18 bases between. The CDR3 is 15 residues long. DNA of the CDR3: TGTGCCAGCAGCGTCTTGACAGTCAGGCGGACTGAAGCTTTCTTT. It yields the protein CASSVLTVRRTEAFF.

The chain uses TRBV2 and TRBJ2-3, with D hard to call. Germline V lookup: CDR1 SNHLY, CDR2 FYNNEI. The CDR3 consists of 15 residues. Trimming pared 5 bases from V and 0 bases from J, leaving 12 bases between. CDR3 residues: CASSLLYLSTDTQYF. The DNA of the CDR3 is TGTGCCAGCAGTCTCCTCTATCTAAGCACAGATACGCAGTATTTT. Variable domain in full (rest from reference TRBV2 and TRBJ2-3): EPEVTQTPSHQVTQMGQEVILRCVPISNHLYFYWYRQILGQKVEFLVSFYNNEISEKSEIFDDQFSVERPDGSNFTLKIRSTKLEDSAMYFCASSLLYLSTDTQYFGPGTRLTVL.